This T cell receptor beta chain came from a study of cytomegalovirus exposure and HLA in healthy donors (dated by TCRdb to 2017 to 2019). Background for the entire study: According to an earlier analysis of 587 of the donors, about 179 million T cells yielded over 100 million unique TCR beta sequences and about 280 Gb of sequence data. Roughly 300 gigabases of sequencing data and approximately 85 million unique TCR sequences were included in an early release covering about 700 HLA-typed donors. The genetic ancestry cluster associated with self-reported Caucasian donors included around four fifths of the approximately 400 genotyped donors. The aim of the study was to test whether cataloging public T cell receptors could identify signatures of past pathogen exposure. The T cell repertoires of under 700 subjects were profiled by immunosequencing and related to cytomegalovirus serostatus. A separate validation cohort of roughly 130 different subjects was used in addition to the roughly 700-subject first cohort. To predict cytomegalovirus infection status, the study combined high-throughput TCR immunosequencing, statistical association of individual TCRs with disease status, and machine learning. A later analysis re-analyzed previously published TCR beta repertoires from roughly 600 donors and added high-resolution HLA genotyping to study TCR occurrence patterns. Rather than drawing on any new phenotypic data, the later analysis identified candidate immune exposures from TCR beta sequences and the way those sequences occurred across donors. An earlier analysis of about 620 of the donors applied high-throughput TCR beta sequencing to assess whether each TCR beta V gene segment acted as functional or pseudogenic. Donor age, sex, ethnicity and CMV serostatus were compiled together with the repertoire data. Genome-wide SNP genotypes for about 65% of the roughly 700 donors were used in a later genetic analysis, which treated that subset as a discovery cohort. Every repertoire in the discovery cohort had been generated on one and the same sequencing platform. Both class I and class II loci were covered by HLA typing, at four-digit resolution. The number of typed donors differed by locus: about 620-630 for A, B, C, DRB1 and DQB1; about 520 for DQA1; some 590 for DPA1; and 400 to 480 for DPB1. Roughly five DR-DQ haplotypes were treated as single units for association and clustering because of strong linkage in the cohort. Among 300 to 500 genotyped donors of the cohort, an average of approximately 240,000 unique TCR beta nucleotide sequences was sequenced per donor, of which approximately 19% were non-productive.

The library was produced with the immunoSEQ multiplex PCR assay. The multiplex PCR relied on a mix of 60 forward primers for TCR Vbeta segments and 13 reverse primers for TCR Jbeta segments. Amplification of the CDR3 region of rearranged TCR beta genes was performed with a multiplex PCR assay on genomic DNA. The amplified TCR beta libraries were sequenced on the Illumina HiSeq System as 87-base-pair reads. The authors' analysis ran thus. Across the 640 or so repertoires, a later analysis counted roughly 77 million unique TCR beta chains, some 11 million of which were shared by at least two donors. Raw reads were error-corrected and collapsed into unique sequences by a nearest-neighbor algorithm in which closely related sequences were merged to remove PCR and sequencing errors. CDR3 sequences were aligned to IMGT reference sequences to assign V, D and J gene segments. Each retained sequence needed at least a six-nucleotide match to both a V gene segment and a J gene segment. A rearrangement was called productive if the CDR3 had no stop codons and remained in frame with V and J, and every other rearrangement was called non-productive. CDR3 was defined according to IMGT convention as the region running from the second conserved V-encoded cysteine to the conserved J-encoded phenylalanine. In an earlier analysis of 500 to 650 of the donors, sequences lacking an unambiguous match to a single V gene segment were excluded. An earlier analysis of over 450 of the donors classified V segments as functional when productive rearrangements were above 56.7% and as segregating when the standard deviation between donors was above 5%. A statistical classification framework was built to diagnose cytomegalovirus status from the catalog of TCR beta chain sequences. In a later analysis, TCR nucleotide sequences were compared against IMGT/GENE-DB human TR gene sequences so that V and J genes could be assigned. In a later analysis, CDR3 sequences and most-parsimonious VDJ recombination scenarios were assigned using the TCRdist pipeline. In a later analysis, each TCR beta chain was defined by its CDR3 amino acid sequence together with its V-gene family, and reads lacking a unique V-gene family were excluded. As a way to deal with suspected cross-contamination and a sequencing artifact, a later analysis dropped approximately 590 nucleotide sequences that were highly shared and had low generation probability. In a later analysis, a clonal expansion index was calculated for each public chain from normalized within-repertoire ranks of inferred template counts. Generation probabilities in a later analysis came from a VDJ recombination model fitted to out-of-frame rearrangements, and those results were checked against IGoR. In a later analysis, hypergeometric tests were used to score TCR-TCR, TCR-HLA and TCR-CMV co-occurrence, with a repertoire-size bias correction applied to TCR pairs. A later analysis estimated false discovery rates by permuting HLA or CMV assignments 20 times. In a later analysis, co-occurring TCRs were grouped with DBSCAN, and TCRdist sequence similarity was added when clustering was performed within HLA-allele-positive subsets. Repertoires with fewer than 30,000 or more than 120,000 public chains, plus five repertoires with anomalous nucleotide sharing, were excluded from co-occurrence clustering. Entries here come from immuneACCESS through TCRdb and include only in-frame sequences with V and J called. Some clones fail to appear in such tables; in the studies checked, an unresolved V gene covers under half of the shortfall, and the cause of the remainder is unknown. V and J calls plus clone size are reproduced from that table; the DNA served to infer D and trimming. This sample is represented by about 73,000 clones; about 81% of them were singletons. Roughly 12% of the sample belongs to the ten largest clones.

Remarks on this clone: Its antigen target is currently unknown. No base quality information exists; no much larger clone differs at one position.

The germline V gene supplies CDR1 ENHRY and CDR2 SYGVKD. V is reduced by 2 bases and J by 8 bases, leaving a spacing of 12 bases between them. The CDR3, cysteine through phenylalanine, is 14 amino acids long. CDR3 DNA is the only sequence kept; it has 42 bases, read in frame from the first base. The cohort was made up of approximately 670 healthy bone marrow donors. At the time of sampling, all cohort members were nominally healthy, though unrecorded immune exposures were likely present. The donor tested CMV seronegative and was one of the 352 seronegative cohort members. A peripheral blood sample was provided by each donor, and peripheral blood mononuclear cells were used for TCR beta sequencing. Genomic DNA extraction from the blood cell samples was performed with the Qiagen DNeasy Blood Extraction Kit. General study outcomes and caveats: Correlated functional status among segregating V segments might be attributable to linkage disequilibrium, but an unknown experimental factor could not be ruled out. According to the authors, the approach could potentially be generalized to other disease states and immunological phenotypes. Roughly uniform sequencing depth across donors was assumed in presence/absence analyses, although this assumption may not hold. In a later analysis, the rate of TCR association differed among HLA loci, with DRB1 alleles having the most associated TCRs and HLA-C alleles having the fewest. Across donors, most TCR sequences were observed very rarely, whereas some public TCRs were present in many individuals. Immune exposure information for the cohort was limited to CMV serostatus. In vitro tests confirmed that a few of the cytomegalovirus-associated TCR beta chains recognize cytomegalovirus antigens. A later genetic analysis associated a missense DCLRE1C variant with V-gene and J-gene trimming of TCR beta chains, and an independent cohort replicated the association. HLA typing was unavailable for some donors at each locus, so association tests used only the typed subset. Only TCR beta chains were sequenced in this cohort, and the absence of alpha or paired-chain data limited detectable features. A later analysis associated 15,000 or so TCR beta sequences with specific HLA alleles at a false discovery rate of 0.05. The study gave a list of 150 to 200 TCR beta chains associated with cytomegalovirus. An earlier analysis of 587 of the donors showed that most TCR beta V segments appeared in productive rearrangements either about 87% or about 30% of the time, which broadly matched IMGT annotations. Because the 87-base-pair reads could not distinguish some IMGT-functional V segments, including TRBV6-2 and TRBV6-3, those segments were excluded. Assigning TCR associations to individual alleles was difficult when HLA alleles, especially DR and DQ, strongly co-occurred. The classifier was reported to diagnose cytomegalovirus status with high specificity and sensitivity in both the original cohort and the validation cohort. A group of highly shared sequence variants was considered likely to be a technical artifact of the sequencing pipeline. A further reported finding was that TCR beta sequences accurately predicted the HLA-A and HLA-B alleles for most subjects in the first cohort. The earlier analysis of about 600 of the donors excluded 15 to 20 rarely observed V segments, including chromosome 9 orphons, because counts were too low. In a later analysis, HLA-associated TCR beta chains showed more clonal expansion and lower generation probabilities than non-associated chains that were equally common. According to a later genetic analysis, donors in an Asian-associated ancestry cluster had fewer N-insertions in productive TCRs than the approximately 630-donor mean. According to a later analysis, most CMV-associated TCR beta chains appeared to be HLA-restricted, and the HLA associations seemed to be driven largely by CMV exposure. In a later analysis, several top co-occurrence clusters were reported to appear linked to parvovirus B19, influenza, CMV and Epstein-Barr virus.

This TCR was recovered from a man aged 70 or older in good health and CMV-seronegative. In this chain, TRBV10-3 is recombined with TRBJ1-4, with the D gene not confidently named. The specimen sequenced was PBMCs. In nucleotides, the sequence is TGTGCCATCAGTGAGGGGCCTCGCGGGGAAAAACTGTTTTTT. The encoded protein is CAISEGPRGEKLFF.